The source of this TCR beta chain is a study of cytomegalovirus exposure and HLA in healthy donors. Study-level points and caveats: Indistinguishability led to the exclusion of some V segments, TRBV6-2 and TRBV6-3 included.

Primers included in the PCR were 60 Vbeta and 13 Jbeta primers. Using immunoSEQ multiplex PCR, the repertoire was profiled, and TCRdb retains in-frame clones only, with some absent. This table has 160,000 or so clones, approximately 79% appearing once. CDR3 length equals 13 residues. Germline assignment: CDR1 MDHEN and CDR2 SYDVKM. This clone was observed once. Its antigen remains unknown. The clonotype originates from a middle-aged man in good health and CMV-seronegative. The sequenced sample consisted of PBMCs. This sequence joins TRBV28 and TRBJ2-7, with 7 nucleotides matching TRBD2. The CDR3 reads CVSKRGGSHEQYF. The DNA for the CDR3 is TGTGTCTCAAAACGGGGAGGGAGCCACGAGCAGTACTTC.